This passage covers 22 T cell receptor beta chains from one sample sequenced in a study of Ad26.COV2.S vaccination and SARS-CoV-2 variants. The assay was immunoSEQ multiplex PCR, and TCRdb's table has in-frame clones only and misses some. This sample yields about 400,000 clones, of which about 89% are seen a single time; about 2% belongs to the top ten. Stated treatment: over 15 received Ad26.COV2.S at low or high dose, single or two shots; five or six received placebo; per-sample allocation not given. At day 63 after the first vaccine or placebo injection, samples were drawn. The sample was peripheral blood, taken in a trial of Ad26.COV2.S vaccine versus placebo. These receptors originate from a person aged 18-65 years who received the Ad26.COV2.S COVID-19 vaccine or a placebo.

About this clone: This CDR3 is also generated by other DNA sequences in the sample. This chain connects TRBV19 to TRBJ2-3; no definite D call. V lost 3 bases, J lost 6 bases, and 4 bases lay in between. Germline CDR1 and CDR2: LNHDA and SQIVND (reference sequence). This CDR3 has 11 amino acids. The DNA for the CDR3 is TGTGCCAGTAGTATCAGTGATACGCAGTATTTT. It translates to CASSISDTQYF. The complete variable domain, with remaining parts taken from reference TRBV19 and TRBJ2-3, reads DGGITQSPKYLFRKEGQNVTLSCEQNLNHDAMYWYRQDPGQGLRLIYYSQIVNDFQKGDIAEGYSVSREKKESFPLTVTSAQKNPTAFYLCASSISDTQYFGPGTRLTVL.

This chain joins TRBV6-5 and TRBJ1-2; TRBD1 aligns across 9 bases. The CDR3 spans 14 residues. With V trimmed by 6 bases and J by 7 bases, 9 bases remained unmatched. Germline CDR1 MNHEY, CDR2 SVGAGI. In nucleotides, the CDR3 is TGTGCCAGCAGACCAACAGGGGGCGTTTCTGGCTACACCTTC. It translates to CASRPTGGVSGYTF.

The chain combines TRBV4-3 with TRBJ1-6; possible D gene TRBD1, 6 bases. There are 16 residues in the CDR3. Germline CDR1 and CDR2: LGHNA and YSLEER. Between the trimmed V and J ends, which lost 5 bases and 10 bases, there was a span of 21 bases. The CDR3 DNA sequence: TGCGCCAGCAGCAATACCGGGGGCGCAGGGTTCTCACCCCTCCACTTT. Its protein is CASSNTGGAGFSPLHF.

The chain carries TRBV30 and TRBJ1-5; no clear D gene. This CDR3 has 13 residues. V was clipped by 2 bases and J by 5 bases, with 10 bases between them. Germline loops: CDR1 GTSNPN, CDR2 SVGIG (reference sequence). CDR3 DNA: TGTGCCTGGAGTAACGGGTGGGATCAGCCCCAGCATTTT. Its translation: CAWSNGWDQPQHF.

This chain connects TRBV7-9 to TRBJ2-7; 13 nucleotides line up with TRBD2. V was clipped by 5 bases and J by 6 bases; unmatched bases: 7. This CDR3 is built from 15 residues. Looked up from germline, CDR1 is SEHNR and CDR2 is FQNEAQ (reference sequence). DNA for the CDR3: TGTGCCAGCAGCATAGGACTAGCGGGAGATCGCGAGCAGTACTTC. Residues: CASSIGLAGDREQYF.

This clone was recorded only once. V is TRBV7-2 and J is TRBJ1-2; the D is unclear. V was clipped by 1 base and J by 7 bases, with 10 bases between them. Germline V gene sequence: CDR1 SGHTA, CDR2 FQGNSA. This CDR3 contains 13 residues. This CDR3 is CASSLGPLGGYTF. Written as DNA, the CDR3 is TGTGCCAGCAGCTTAGGGCCTCTGGGTGGCTACACCTTC.

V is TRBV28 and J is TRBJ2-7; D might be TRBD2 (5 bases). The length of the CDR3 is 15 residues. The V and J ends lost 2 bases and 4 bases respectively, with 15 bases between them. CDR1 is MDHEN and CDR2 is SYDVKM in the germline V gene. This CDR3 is CASSLIVNPGYEQYF. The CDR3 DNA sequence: TGTGCCAGCAGTTTAATAGTCAACCCGGGGTACGAGCAGTACTTC.

CDR3 loop: CASSQPQGNSPLHF. In nucleotides, the CDR3 is TGTGCCAGCAGCCAACCTCAGGGGAATTCACCCCTCCACTTT. J is TRBJ1-6 and V is TRBV4-2; maybe TRBD1 (6 bases). The CDR3 consists of 14 residues. Germline V gives CDR1 LGHNA, CDR2 YNFKEQ. The V and J ends lost 2 bases and 7 bases respectively, with 9 bases between them.

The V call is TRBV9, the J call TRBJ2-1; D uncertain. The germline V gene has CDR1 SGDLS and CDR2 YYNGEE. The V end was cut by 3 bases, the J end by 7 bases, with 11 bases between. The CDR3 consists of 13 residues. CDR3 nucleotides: TGTGCCAGCAGCGGCCCGATTGGGAATGAGCAGTTCTTC. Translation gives CASSGPIGNEQFF.

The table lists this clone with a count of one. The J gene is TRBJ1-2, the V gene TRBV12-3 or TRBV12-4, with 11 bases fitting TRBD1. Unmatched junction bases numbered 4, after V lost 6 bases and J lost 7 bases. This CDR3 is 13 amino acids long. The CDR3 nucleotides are TGTGCCAGCAGGGGACAGGGGGTGTTTGGCTACACCTTC. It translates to CASRGQGVFGYTF.

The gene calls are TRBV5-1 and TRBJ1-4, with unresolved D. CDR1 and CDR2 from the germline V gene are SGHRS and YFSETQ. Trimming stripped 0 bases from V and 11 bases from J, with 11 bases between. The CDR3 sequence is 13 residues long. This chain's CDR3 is CASSLGGREKLFF. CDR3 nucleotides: TGCGCCAGCAGCTTGGGCGGGAGAGAGAAACTGTTTTTT.

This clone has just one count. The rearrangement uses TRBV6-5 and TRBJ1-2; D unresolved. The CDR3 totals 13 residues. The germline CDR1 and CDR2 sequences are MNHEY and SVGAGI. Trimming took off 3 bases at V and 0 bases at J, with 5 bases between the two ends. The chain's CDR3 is CASSYGANYGYTF. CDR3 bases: TGTGCCAGCAGTTATGGCGCTAACTATGGCTACACCTTC.

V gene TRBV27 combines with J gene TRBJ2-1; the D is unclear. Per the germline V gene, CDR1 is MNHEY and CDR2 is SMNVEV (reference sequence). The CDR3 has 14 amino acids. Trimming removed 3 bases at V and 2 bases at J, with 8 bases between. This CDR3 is CASSFAKAYNEQFF. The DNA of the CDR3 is TGTGCCAGCAGTTTCGCCAAGGCCTACAATGAGCAGTTCTTC.

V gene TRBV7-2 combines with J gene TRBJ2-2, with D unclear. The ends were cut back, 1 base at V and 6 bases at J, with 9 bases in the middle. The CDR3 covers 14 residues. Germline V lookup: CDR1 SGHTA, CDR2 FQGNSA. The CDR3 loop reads CASSLVLESGELFF. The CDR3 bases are TGTGCCAGCAGCTTAGTGCTAGAATCCGGGGAGCTGTTTTTT.

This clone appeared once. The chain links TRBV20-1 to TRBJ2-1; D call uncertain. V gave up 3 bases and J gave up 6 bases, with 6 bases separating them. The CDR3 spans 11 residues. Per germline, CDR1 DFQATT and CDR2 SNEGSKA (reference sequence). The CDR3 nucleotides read TGCAGTGCTAGTCAACCCAATGAGCAGTTCTTC. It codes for CSASQPNEQFF.

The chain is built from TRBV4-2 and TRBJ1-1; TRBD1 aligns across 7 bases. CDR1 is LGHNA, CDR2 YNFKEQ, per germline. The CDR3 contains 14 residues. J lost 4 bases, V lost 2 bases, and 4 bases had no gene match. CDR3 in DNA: TGTGCCAGCAGCCAACAGGGGGTGATCACTGAAGCTTTCTTT. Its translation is CASSQQGVITEAFF.

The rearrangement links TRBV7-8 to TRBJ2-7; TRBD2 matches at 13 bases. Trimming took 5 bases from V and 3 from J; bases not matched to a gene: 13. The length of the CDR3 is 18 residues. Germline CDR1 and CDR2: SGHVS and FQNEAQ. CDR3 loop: CASSPEPGLAGRDYEQYF. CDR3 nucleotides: TGTGCCAGCAGCCCTGAACCGGGACTAGCGGGACGTGACTACGAGCAGTACTTC. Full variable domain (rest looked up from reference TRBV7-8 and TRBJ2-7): GAGVSQSPRYKVAKRGQDVALRCDPISGHVSLFWYQQALGQGPEFLTYFQNEAQLDKSGLPSDRFFAERPEGSVSTLKIQRTQQEDSAVYLCASSPEPGLAGRDYEQYFGPGTRLTVT.

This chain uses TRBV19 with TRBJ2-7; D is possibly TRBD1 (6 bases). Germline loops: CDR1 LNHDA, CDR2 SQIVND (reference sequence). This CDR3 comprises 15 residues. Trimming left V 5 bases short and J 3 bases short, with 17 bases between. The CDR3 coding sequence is TGTGCCAGTAGTCGAACAAGGGACACTCTCTACGAGCAGTACTTC. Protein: CASSRTRDTLYEQYF.

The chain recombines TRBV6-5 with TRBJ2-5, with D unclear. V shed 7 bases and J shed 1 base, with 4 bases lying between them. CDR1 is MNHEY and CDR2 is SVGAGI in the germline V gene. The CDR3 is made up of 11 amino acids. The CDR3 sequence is CASTLQETQYF. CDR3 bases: TGTGCCAGCACCCTCCAAGAGACCCAGTACTTC.

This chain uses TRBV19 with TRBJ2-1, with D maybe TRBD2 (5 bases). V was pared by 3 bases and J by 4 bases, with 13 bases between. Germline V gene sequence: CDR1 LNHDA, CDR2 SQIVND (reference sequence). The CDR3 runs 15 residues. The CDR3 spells CASSIGRDGYNEQFF. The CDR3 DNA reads TGTGCCAGTAGTATTGGACGGGATGGGTACAATGAGCAGTTCTTC.

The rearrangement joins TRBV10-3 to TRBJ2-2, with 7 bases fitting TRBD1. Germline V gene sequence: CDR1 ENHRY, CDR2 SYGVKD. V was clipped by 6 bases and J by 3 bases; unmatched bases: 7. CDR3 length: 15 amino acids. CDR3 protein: CAISKTGSDTGELFF. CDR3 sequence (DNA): TGTGCCATCAGCAAGACAGGGTCCGACACCGGGGAGCTGTTTTTT.

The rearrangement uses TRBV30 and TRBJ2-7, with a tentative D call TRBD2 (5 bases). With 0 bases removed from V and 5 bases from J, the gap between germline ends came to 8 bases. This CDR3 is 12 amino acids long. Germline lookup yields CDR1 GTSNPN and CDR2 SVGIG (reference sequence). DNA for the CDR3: TGTGCCTGGAGTGTACTAGGGAACGAGCAGTACTTC. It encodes CAWSVLGNEQYF.